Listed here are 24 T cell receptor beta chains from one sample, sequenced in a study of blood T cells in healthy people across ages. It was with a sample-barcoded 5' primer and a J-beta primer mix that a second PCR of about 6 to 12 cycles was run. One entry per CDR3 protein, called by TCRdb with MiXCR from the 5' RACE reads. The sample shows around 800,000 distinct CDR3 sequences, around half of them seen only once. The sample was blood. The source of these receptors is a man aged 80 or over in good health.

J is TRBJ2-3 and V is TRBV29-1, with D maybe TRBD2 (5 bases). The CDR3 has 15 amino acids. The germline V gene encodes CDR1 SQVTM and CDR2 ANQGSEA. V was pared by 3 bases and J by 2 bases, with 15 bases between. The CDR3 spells CSVDRVSGSTDTQYF. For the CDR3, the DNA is TGCAGCGTTGATAGGGTGAGCGGATCCACAGATACGCAGTATTTT.

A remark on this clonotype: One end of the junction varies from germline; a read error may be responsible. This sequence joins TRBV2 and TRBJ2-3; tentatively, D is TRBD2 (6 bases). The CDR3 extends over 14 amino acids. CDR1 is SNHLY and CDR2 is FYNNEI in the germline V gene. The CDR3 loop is CASALGGSIDTQYF. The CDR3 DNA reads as TGTGCCAGTGCCCTCGGGGGAAGCATAGATACGCAGTATTTT.

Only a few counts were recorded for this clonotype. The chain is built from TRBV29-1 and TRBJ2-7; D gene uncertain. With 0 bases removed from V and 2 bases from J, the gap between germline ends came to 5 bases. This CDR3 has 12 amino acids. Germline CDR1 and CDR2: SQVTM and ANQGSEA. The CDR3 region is CSVEDLTYEQYF. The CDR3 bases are TGCAGCGTTGAAGATTTAACCTACGAGCAGTACTTC.

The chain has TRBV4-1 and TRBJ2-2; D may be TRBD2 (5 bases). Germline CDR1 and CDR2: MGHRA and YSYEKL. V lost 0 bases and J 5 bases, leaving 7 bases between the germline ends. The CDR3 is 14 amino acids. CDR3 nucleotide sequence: TGCGCCAGCAGCCAAGAGTCGGGGACCGGGGAGCTGTTTTTT. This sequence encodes CASSQESGTGELFF.

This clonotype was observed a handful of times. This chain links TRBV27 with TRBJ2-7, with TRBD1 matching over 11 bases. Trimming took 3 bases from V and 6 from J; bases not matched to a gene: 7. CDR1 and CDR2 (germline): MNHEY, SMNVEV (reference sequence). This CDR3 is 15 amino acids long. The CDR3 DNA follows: TGTGCCAGCAGTTTTTTCTCTGGGACAGGGGGCGAGCAGTACTTC. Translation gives CASSFFSGTGGEQYF.

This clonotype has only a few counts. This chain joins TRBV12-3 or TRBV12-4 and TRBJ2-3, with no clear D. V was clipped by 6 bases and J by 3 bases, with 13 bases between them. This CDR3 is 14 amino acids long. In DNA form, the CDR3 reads TGTGCCAGCAGCGCGAGAGTTGGAACAGATACGCAGTATTTT. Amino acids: CASSARVGTDTQYF.

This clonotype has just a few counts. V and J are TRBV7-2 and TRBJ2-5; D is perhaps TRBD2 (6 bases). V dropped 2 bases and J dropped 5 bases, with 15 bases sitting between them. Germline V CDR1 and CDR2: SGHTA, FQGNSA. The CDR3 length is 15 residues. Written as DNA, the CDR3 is TGTGCCAGCAGCTTAAACGTGCTAGCGAGGGAGACCCAGTACTTC. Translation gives CASSLNVLARETQYF.

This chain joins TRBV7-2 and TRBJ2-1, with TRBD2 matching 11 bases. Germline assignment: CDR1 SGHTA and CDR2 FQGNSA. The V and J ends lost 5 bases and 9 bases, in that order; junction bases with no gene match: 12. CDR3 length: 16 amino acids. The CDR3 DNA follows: TGTGCCAGCAGCGCCATAGCGGGAGGGCCGGGGATTGAGCAGTTCTTC. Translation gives CASSAIAGGPGIEQFF. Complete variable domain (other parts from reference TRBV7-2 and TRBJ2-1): GAGVSQSPSNKVTEKGKDVELRCDPISGHTALYWYRQSLGQGLEFLIYFQGNSAPDKSGLPSDRFSAERTGGSVSTLTIQRTQQEDSAVYLCASSAIAGGPGIEQFFGPGTRLTVL.

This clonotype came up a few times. The CDR3 DNA reads TGCAGTGCTAGGGGACCGGGACAGGGCCCCTACGAGCAGTACTTC. It translates to CSARGPGQGPYEQYF. The rearrangement uses TRBV20-1 and TRBJ2-7; 9 nucleotides match TRBD1. J gave up 2 bases and V 3 bases, and 8 bases lay outside the gene matches. CDR3 length: 15 amino acids. Per the germline V gene, CDR1 is DFQATT and CDR2 is SNEGSKA (reference sequence).

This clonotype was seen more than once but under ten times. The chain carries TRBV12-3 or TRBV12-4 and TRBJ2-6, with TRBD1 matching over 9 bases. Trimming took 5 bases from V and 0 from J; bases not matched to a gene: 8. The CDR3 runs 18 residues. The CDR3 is CASSQGTGLRSGANVLTF. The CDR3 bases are TGTGCCAGCAGTCAGGGGACAGGGCTTCGCTCTGGGGCCAACGTCCTGACTTTC.

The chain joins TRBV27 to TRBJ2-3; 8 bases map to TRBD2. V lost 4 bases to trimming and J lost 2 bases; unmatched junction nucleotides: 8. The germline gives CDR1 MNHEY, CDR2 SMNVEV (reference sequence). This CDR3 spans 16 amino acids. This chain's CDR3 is CASSSYSGKHTDTQYF. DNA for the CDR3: TGTGCCAGCAGTTCCTATAGCGGGAAGCACACAGATACGCAGTATTTT.

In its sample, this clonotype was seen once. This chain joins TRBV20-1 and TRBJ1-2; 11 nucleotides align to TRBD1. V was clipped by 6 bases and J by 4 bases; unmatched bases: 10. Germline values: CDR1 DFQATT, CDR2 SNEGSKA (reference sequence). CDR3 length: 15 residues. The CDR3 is CSANPGTGGFYGYTF. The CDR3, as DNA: TGCAGTGCGAATCCCGGGACAGGGGGTTTCTATGGCTACACCTTC.

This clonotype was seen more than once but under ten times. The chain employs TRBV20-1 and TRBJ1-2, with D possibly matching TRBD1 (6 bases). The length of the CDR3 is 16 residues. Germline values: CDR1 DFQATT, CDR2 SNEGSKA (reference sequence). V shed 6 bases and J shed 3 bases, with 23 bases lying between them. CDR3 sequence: CSASSAGEGGYYGYTF. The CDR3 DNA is TGCAGTGCCTCCTCCGCAGGGGAAGGCGGATACTATGGCTACACCTTC.

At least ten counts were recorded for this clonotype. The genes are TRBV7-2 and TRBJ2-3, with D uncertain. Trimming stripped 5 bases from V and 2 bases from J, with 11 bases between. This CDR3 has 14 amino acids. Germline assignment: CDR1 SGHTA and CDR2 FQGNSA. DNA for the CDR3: TGTGCCAGCAGCCCAACCCAGGTCACAGATACGCAGTATTTT. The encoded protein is CASSPTQVTDTQYF.

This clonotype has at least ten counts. The CDR3 bases are TGTGCCAGCAGCTACGCGCGGGCCCGGAGAGAGACCCAGTACTTC. Residues: CASSYARARRETQYF. The rearrangement joins TRBV6-1 to TRBJ2-5; possible D gene TRBD2, 5 bases. The CDR3 totals 15 residues. Germline V gene lookup returns CDR1 MNHNS and CDR2 SASEGT. V was pared by 6 bases and J by 4 bases, with 18 bases between.

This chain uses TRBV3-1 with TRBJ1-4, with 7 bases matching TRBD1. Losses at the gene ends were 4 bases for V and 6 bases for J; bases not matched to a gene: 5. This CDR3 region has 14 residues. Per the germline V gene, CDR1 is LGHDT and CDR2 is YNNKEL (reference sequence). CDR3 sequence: CASSPPGTDEKLFF. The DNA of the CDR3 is TGTGCCAGCAGCCCACCCGGGACAGATGAAAAACTGTTTTTT.

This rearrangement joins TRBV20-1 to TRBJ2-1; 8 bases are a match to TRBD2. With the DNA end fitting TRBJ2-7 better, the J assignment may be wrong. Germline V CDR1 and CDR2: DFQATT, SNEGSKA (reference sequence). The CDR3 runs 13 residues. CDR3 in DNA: TGCAGTGCTAGAGTAGCGGGGTACAATGAGCAGTACTTC. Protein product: CSARVAGYNEQYF.

The CDR3 coding sequence is TGTGCCAGCAGTGATCTATCAGGGTGGGGCACCGGGGAGCTGTTTTTT. It is translated as CASSDLSGWGTGELFF. J is TRBJ2-2 and V is TRBV25-1, with D possibly being TRBD1 (5 bases). Germline V gene lookup returns CDR1 MGHDK and CDR2 SYGVNS. CDR3 length: 16 residues. V shed 3 bases and J shed 4 bases, with 15 bases lying between them.

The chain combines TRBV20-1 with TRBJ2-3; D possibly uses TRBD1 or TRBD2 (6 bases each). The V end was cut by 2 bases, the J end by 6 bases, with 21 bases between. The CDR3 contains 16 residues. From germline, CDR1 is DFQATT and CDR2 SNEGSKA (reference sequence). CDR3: CSARTRGRRAWDTQYF. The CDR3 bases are TGCAGTGCTAGAACCAGGGGCAGGAGGGCTTGGGATACGCAGTATTTT.

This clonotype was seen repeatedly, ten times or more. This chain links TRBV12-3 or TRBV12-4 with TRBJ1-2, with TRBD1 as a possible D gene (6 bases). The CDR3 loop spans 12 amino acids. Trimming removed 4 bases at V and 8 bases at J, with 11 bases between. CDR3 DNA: TGTGCCAGCAGTTCGTCAGGGGTAGGCTACACCTTC. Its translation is CASSSSGVGYTF.

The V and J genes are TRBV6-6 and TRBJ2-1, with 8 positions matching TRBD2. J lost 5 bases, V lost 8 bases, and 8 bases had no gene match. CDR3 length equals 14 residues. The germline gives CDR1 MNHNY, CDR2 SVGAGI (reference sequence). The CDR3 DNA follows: TGTGCCAGCGAGCTAGCGGGTACCCACAATGAGCAGTTCTTC. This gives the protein CASELAGTHNEQFF.

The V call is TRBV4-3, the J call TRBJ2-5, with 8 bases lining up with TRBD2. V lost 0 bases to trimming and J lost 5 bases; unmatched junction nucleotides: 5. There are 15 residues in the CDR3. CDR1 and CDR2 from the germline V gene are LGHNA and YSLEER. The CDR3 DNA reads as TGCGCCAGCAGCCAAGAACTAGCGGCGGACGAGACCCAGTACTTC. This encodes CASSQELAADETQYF.

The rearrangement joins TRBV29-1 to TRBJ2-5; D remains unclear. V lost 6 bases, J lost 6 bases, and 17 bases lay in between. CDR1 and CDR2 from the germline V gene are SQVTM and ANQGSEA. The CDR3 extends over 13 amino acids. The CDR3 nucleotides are TGCAGCGTCCCCACACGTGATACGCAGACCCAGTACTTC. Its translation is CSVPTRDTQTQYF.

CDR3 in amino acids: CASGASILNEQFF. In DNA, the CDR3 is TGTGCCAGCGGTGCCAGCATCTTGAATGAGCAGTTCTTC. The rearrangement links TRBV27 to TRBJ2-1; D call uncertain. CDR3 size: 13 residues. V was pared by 8 bases and J by 7 bases, with 15 bases between. Germline loops: CDR1 MNHEY, CDR2 SMNVEV (reference sequence).